The 14 T cell receptor beta chains below were found in one sample sequenced in a study of shared clonotypes between healthy human individuals. Method: immunoSEQ multiplex PCR; TCRdb's copy keeps in-frame clones and lacks some. The sample has 490,000 or so clones; about 79% are singletons. The sequencing sample was made of PBMCs. The receptor source for this set is a woman aged 40 to 50 in good health. Some clones in this sample may be carry-over from other donors' samples.

The chain joins TRBV19 to TRBJ2-3; D may correspond to TRBD1 or TRBD2 (5 bases each). CDR3 length: 13 amino acids. Trimming took 4 bases from V and 7 from J, leaving 12 bases between them. Germline-derived CDR1 and CDR2 are LNHDA and SQIVND (reference sequence). CDR3 protein: CASSRDRGYTQYF. CDR3 DNA: TGTGCCAGTAGTAGGGACCGCGGGTATACGCAGTATTTT. The whole variable domain, remainder taken from reference TRBV19 and TRBJ2-3, is DGGITQSPKYLFRKEGQNVTLSCEQNLNHDAMYWYRQDPGQGLRLIYYSQIVNDFQKGDIAEGYSVSREKKESFPLTVTSAQKNPTAFYLCASSRDRGYTQYFGPGTRLTVL.

V is TRBV9 and J is TRBJ2-7; D remains unclear. This CDR3 region has 15 residues. Germline V gene sequence: CDR1 SGDLS, CDR2 YYNGEE. V was shortened by 0 bases and J by 2 bases, with 12 bases between the two germline ends. This CDR3 is CASSVGSSKAYEQYF. In DNA, the CDR3 is TGTGCCAGCAGCGTAGGCAGTAGCAAGGCCTACGAGCAGTACTTC.

This rearrangement joins TRBV4-3 to TRBJ2-5; D perhaps matches TRBD1 (5 bases). The length of the CDR3 is 15 residues. The V and J ends lost 4 bases and 5 bases respectively, with 17 bases between them. Germline V lookup: CDR1 LGHNA, CDR2 YSLEER. The CDR3 coding sequence is TGCGCCAGCAGCCTTCTCGTCCGGGCAGGGGAGACCCAGTACTTC. Translated, it gives CASSLLVRAGETQYF.

This chain uses TRBV2 with TRBJ2-7, with D perhaps TRBD1 (6 bases). V was shortened by 2 bases and J by 3 bases, with 14 bases between the two germline ends. Germline lookup yields CDR1 SNHLY and CDR2 FYNNEI. CDR3 length equals 15 residues. The CDR3 region is CASSEITGRFYEQYF. The CDR3 DNA follows: TGTGCCAGCAGTGAAATAACAGGGAGATTCTACGAGCAGTACTTC.

This clone was detected a few times. V and J are TRBV10-3 and TRBJ1-1, with 8 nucleotides matching TRBD1. CDR1 is ENHRY and CDR2 is SYGVKD in the germline V gene. The CDR3 has 15 residues. V dropped 6 bases and J dropped 3; count of bases not matched to a gene: 9. The CDR3 sequence is CAIRAGSGGYTEAFF. In nucleotides, the CDR3 is TGTGCCATCAGAGCCGGTTCAGGGGGCTACACTGAAGCTTTCTTT.

Regarding this clone: One base separates it from a far larger clone, so it is likely a read error. V is TRBV30 and J is TRBJ1-4; D is uncertain. The CDR3 loop spans 13 amino acids. CDR1 is GTSNPN and CDR2 is SVGIG in the germline V gene (reference sequence). The CDR3 DNA reads TGTGCCTGGGGTGTAAACAGCAACGAAAAACTGTTTTTT. Amino acid sequence: CAWGVNSNEKLFF.

V and J are TRBV28 and TRBJ1-5; possibly TRBD1 for D (5 bases). Germline CDR1 reads MDHEN; CDR2 reads SYDVKM. This CDR3 region has 13 residues. The V end lost 11 bases, the J end lost 3 bases, and 14 bases lay between the germline ends. The CDR3 DNA follows: TGTGCCTGGGGCACCGGGATCAATCAGCCCCAGCATTTT. Residues: CAWGTGINQPQHF.

The sample holds a few counts of this clone. This chain uses TRBV27 with TRBJ1-2, with a weak D call TRBD1 (6 bases). The CDR3 extends over 13 amino acids. V shed 6 bases and J shed 6 bases, with 14 bases lying between them. Germline assignment: CDR1 MNHEY and CDR2 SMNVEV (reference sequence). The CDR3 nucleotides are TGTGCCAGCAGGCACGATAGGACAGATGGCTACACCTTC. This sequence encodes CASRHDRTDGYTF.

The chain carries TRBV30 and TRBJ2-5; a weak D match, TRBD2 (6 bases). This CDR3 is built from 12 residues. Trimming stripped 8 bases from V and 4 bases from J, with 14 bases between. Germline V lookup: CDR1 GTSNPN, CDR2 SVGIG (reference sequence). The chain's CDR3 is CAQRGIGETQYF. The CDR3 nucleotides are TGTGCCCAACGGGGGATTGGAGAGACCCAGTACTTC.

This clone was counted only a few times. The V gene is TRBV28, the J gene TRBJ1-4; D gene unclear. The CDR3 has 13 residues. Looked up from germline, CDR1 is MDHEN and CDR2 is SYDVKM. V lost 3 bases and J 6 bases, leaving 8 bases between the germline ends. The CDR3 region has the DNA TGTGCCAGCAGTTTGCCGGGGTATGAAAAACTGTTTTTT. Translation gives CASSLPGYEKLFF.

The chain recombines TRBV7-3 with TRBJ2-3, with 10 nucleotides matching TRBD1. Unmatched junction bases numbered 4, after V lost 4 bases and J lost 6 bases. Germline CDR1 SGHTA, CDR2 FQGTGA. This CDR3 is 14 amino acids long. CDR3 residues: CASSSGQGFDTQYF. CDR3 DNA sequence: TGTGCCAGCAGCTCGGGACAGGGGTTCGATACGCAGTATTTT.

This clone is a singleton in its sample. The sample has other DNA sequences that encode this CDR3 too. This chain links TRBV28 with TRBJ2-7; D gene uncertain. There are 13 residues in the CDR3. Trimming took off 3 bases at V and 1 base at J, with 7 bases between the two ends. CDR1 and CDR2 (germline): MDHEN, SYDVKM. The CDR3 sequence: CASSLGQSYEQYF. CDR3 nucleotides: TGTGCCAGCAGTTTGGGTCAGTCCTACGAGCAGTACTTC.

The V call is TRBV28, the J call TRBJ1-2; 10 nucleotides line up with TRBD1. The CDR3 spans 14 residues. The V gene's germline CDR1 is MDHEN and CDR2 SYDVKM. V lost 6 bases to trimming and J lost 6 bases; unmatched junction nucleotides: 7. The CDR3: CASSRQGAFDGYTF. CDR3 DNA sequence: TGTGCCAGCAGCCGACAGGGGGCTTTTGATGGCTACACCTTC.

The genes are TRBV2 and TRBJ2-5; 8 bases align to TRBD1. The length of the CDR3 is 16 residues. V gave up 7 bases and J gave up 5 bases; unmatched junction bases: 15. Germline loops: CDR1 SNHLY, CDR2 FYNNEI. DNA of the CDR3: TGTGCCAGCACGCGCTCGACAGGGGTATATGGGGAGACCCAGTACTTC. Translation: CASTRSTGVYGETQYF.